This entry is about one TCR beta chain. Its antigen is currently unknown. Here immunoSEQ multiplex PCR was the method, and the copy in TCRdb shows in-frame clones only, minus some. The sample has approximately 17,000 clones, roughly 77% seen once. The sample belongs to a study of neoadjuvant nivolumab and ipilimumab in lung cancer. Study in general: Patients got nivolumab 3 mg/kg on days 1, 15 and 29; combination added ipilimumab 1 mg/kg day 1. The study's findings and limits: Higher pretherapy blood TCR richness went with higher resected-tumor richness. TCR clonality did not significantly correlate with pathologic tumor regression. Compared with tumor-adjacent uninvolved lung, resected tumors showed greater richness and clonality.

Here the sequenced sample was tumor tissue, taken after neoadjuvant nivolumab, alone or with ipilimumab, at or shortly before surgery. The source of this sequence is an adult with non-small cell lung cancer.

The CDR3 here is CASSEWGSNTGELFF. Here the CDR3 DNA reads TGCGCCAGCAGTGAATGGGGATCGAACACCGGGGAGCTGTTTTTT. The chain is built from TRBV10-1 and TRBJ2-2; D unclear. V was trimmed by 3 bases and J by 0 bases, leaving 8 bases between them. This CDR3 spans 15 amino acids. CDR1 is WNHNN, CDR2 SYGVQD, per germline (reference sequence).